This T cell receptor beta chain came from a study of cytomegalovirus exposure and HLA in healthy donors. Findings of the study overall: A further, later analysis showed that HLA-associated TCR beta chains (compared with equally common others) were more clonally expanded.

Turning to this clone: No antigen is known for it.

Researchers ran the PCR with 60 Vbeta and 13 Jbeta primers. Data came from immunoSEQ multiplex PCR; TCRdb stores just in-frame clones and leaves some out. This table holds around 100,000 clones, about four fifths found once. Germline V gives CDR1 SGHRS, CDR2 YFSETQ. This CDR3 has 15 residues. The trim removed 5 bases at V and 1 base at J, leaving 4 bases unmatched. The chain links TRBV5-1 to TRBJ1-1; TRBD1 matches at 11 bases. This TCR was sampled from a man aged 25 to 40 in good health and CMV-seronegative. Specimen: PBMCs. The CDR3 nucleotides read TGCGCCAGCAGACGGACAGGGGGCGCGAACACTGAAGCTTTCTTT. Its translation is CASRRTGGANTEAFF.